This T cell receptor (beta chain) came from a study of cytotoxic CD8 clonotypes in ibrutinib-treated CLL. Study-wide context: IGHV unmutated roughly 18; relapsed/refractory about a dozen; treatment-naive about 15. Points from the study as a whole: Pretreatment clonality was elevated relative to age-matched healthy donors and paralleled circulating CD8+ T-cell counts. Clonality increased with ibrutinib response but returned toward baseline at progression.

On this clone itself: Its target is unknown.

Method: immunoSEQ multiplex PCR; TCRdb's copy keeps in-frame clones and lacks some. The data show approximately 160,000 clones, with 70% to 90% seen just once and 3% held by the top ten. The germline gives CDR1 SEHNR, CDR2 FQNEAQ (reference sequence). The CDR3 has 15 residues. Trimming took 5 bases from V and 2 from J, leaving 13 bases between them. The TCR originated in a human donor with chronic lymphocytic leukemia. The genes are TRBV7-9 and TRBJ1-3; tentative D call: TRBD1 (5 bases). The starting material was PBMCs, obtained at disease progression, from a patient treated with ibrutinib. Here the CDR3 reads CASSPRTNPGNTIYF. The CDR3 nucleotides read TGTGCCAGCAGCCCCAGGACAAACCCTGGAAACACCATATATTTT.